This TCR beta chain was observed in a study of T cells in Graves' hyperthyroidism and ophthalmopathy. This sample holds PBMCs from 8.5 to 10 ml fresh peripheral blood. Ten or more counts support this clonotype. RNA transcripts were the template for amplifying TCR beta CDR3 regions. RT-PCR in the first round (using the HTBI primer set) targeted the TCR CDR3. TCRdb re-called the multiplex PCR reads through MiXCR, storing one row per CDR3 protein. This sample has more than 300,000 distinct CDR3 sequences, with approximately 17% found just once. J lost 4 bases, V lost 7 bases, and 3 bases had no gene match. The CDR3 has 12 residues. The germline V gene encodes CDR1 SQVTM and CDR2 ANQGSEA.

The clonotype was recovered from a woman between 25 and 40 years old with Graves' hyperthyroidism that later progressed to Graves' ophthalmopathy. The sequencing sample was made of blood. The rearrangement joins TRBV29-1 to TRBJ2-7; 11 bases are shared with TRBD2. The CDR3 DNA reads as TGCAGCGCTGGGACTAGCGGATACGAGCAGTACTTC. This translates into CSAGTSGYEQYF.